The 15 T cell receptor beta chains in this list originate from one sample, sequenced in a study of T cells after yellow fever vaccination. TCRdb reprocessed the 5' RACE reads with MiXCR, giving one entry per CDR3 protein. Of roughly 340,000 distinct CDR3 sequences in the sample, roughly 9.4% are singletons; the top ten hold more than 15%. The material was PBMCs, obtained on the day of the first yellow fever vaccination. The receptor source for this set is a man aged 18 to 29 who received the YFV17D yellow fever vaccine.

The chain recombines TRBV19 with TRBJ1-5; the D gene is possibly TRBD1 (6 bases). This CDR3 contains 16 residues. Germline CDR1 reads LNHDA; CDR2 reads SQIVND (reference sequence). Trimming removed 0 bases from V and 0 bases from J, with 9 bases in between. The CDR3 coding sequence is TGTGCCAGTAGTATAGACGGGGGCCCTAGCAATCAGCCCCAGCATTTT. Translation gives CASSIDGGPSNQPQHF.

This clonotype was seen ten or more times. The CDR3 DNA sequence: TGCGCCAGCAGCTCGGGACAGGGTAATTCACCCCTCCACTTT. It yields the protein CASSSGQGNSPLHF. The rearrangement links TRBV5-1 to TRBJ1-6, with 9 bases aligning to TRBD1. In germline, CDR1 is SGHRS, CDR2 YFSETQ. The CDR3 spans 14 residues. After removal of 3 bases from V and 6 bases from J, the junction contained 1 base not matched to a gene.

This clonotype was counted a few times. This chain uses TRBV27 with TRBJ1-5, with D unresolved. Germline V gene data show CDR1 as MNHEY and CDR2 as SMNVEV (reference sequence). V was pared by 8 bases and J by 4 bases, with 18 bases between. The CDR3 has 15 residues. Here the CDR3 DNA reads TGTGCCAGCGGATCCGTGGCAGCCTTAAATCAGCCCCAGCATTTT. Its translation: CASGSVAALNQPQHF.

This clonotype was seen a few times. The V and J genes are TRBV7-2 and TRBJ1-1, with D possibly being TRBD1 (5 bases). The germline V and J ends were trimmed by 1 base and 3 bases, with 6 bases remaining between them. The length of the CDR3 is 13 residues. Germline V lookup: CDR1 SGHTA, CDR2 FQGNSA. The CDR3 spells CASSLGTHTEAFF. The DNA of the CDR3 is TGTGCCAGCAGCTTAGGGACACACACTGAAGCTTTCTTT.

This clonotype was counted a few times. CDR3 amino acids: CATDSGEQYV. The DNA for the CDR3 is TGTGCCACCGACAGCGGCGAGCAGTACGTC. V usage is TRBV7-8 and J usage is TRBJ2-7; either TRBD1 or TRBD2 may fit D (5 bases each). The V gene lost 10 bases and the J gene lost 6 bases, with 10 bases spanning the gap. This CDR3 is 10 amino acids long. CDR1 is SGHVS, CDR2 FQNEAQ, per germline.

This clonotype occurred a few times. The chain links TRBV13 to TRBJ2-1, with a tentative D call TRBD2 (6 bases). Trimming took 5 bases from V and 0 from J, leaving 20 bases between them. This CDR3 has 18 amino acids. Germline CDR1 PRHDT, CDR2 FYEKMQ (reference sequence). Here the CDR3 DNA reads TGTGCCAGCAGCCGCGGGGAAGGGCGATATCGCTCCTACAATGAGCAGTTCTTC. Protein: CASSRGEGRYRSYNEQFF.

The V and J genes are TRBV7-9 and TRBJ2-5; D remains unclear. Looked up from germline, CDR1 is SEHNR and CDR2 is FQNEAQ (reference sequence). Trimming took 4 bases from V and 5 from J, leaving 23 bases between them. The CDR3 totals 17 residues. Written as DNA, the CDR3 is TGTGCCAGCAGCTCCCGACCGAGTAGGGTACGCGGTGAGACCCAGTACTTC. Protein: CASSSRPSRVRGETQYF.

The chain joins TRBV7-9 to TRBJ1-4, with no clear D. The CDR3 runs to 12 residues. The germline V gene encodes CDR1 SEHNR and CDR2 FQNEAQ (reference sequence). The V and J ends lost 2 bases and 11 bases respectively, with 9 bases between them. The DNA of the CDR3 is TGTGCCAGCAGCTTATACCCGGATAAACTGTTTTTT. It codes for CASSLYPDKLFF.

This clonotype was detected ten times or more. The chain links TRBV2 to TRBJ2-3, with no clear D. Trimming removed 10 bases at V and 5 bases at J, with 16 bases between. Germline CDR1 and CDR2: SNHLY and FYNNEI. This CDR3 comprises 13 residues. Written as DNA, the CDR3 is TGTGCCACCTTGCTAGGCCAACGAGATACGCAGTATTTT. It codes for CATLLGQRDTQYF.

The chain is built from TRBV7-6 and TRBJ2-2; D gene uncertain. The CDR3 contains 15 residues. Germline lookup yields CDR1 SGHVS and CDR2 FNYEAQ. Trimming pared 5 bases from V and 0 bases from J, leaving 10 bases between. DNA of the CDR3: TGTGCCAGCAGCCGGCCCGCCCCGAACACCGGGGAGCTGTTTTTT. Protein product: CASSRPAPNTGELFF.

The rearrangement links TRBV4-2 to TRBJ2-3; 7 nucleotides align to TRBD2. CDR3 length: 15 residues. With V trimmed by 0 bases and J by 3 bases, 3 bases remained unmatched. Germline V gene data show CDR1 as LGHNA and CDR2 as YNFKEQ. CDR3 protein: CASSQDHGGTDTQYF. Here the CDR3 DNA reads TGTGCCAGCAGCCAAGATCACGGGGGGACAGATACGCAGTATTTT.

This clonotype was detected only a few times. The rearrangement uses TRBV10-3 and TRBJ1-4, with D unclear. V was shortened by 7 bases and J by 2 bases, with 5 bases between the two germline ends. The CDR3 has 12 amino acids. Germline CDR1 is ENHRY and CDR2 is SYGVKD. The CDR3 region is CAIKDTNEKLFF. For the CDR3, the DNA is TGTGCCATCAAAGATACTAATGAAAAACTGTTTTTT.

This clonotype was recorded at least ten times. The chain couples TRBV18 to TRBJ2-5; D assignment may be TRBD1 or TRBD2 (6 bases each). Germline V CDR1 and CDR2: KGHSH, LQKENI. CDR3 length: 17 amino acids. Trimming shortened V by 2 bases and J by 4 bases, and 20 bases separated the two germline ends. The DNA of the CDR3 is TGTGCCAGCTCACCAACGGGGGCAAATGGTTTTGGAGAGACCCAGTACTTC. Its protein product is CASSPTGANGFGETQYF.

The sample holds many counts of this clonotype. The V and J genes are TRBV5-1 and TRBJ1-6, with 7 bases lining up with TRBD1. The CDR3 extends over 15 amino acids. In germline, CDR1 is SGHRS, CDR2 YFSETQ. V trimming: 4 bases; J trimming: 7 bases; junction bases outside the gene matches: 8. The CDR3 coding sequence is TGCGCCAGCAGCCCCAGACAGGGATCCAATTCACCCCTCCACTTT. It encodes CASSPRQGSNSPLHF.

This clonotype was counted only a few times. The J gene is TRBJ1-1, the V gene TRBV19; tentatively, D is TRBD1 (5 bases). Germline CDR1 is LNHDA and CDR2 is SQIVND (reference sequence). V lost 4 bases, J lost 3 bases, and 12 bases lay in between. The CDR3 contains 14 residues. The CDR3 loop is CASSNGGLDTEAFF. As DNA, the CDR3 is TGTGCCAGTAGTAATGGGGGGTTGGACACTGAAGCTTTCTTT.